The rows below give T cell receptor beta chains drawn from one sample of a study of blood T cell repertoires in COVID-19. The protocol was immunoSEQ multiplex PCR, while the TCRdb copy is restricted to in-frame clones and leaves out a portion. The sample lists around 140,000 clones; 70% to 90% were seen once. The sequencing input was peripheral blood. These receptor sequences come from a human donor with acute or convalescent COVID-19. The donor label of this sample is uncertain. Each CDR3 is given with its conserved first and last residue. The D gene is left open where the match is weak. Not all rows give a size; the values are once, few, many and, for expanded clones, a class.

J	V	D	size	CDR3	DNA
TRBJ1-1	TRBV30	-	-	CAWSVRGLMNTEAFF	TGTGCCTGGAGTGTACGGGGACTAATGAACACTGAAGCTTTCTTT
TRBJ1-2	TRBV7-8	TRBD1	-	CASSKNLNRGEYGYTF	TGTGCCAGCAGCAAAAACCTGAACAGGGGTGAATATGGCTACACCTTC
TRBJ1-1	TRBV10-3	-	-	CAKRTGMNTEAFF	TGTGCCAAAAGAACAGGGATGAACACTGAAGCTTTCTTT
TRBJ1-5	TRBV9	-	-	CASSVGHLWNQPQHF	TGTGCCAGCAGCGTAGGGCACCTCTGGAATCAGCCCCAGCATTTT
TRBJ1-1	TRBV27	-	-	CASIRETEAFF	TGTGCCAGTATCCGGGAGACTGAAGCTTTCTTT
TRBJ2-1	TRBV7-8	TRBD2	-	CASSLVIAGLSYNEQFF	TGTGCCAGCAGCTTAGTTATAGCGGGACTCTCCTACAATGAGCAGTTCTTC
TRBJ1-2	TRBV4-2	-	-	CASSQATENYGYTF	TGTGCCAGCAGCCAAGCAACAGAGAACTATGGCTACACCTTC
TRBJ2-3	TRBV11-1	TRBD2	-	CASSPGGQGGTDTQYF	TGTGCCAGCAGCCCGGGAGGGCAGGGAGGGACAGATACGCAGTATTTT
TRBJ2-1	TRBV7-6	TRBD2	many	CASSLSVGSGTYNEQFF	TGTGCCAGCAGCTTGAGTGTCGGTAGCGGGACTTACAATGAGCAGTTCTTC
TRBJ1-6	TRBV7-2	TRBD1	few	CASSLLTGSNSPLHF	TGTGCCAGCAGCTTATTGACAGGGTCAAATTCACCCCTCCACTTT
TRBJ2-1	TRBV7-2	TRBD2	-	CASSLGAGSGMNEQFF	TGTGCCAGCAGCTTAGGAGCGGGGTCTGGGATGAATGAGCAGTTCTTC
TRBJ2-1	TRBV7-2	TRBD2	-	CASSLTAGGAGAYNEQFF	TGTGCCAGCAGCTTAACAGCGGGAGGTGCGGGGGCCTACAATGAGCAGTTCTTC
TRBJ1-3	TRBV29-1	-	-	CSVRTAGNTIYF	TGCAGCGTAAGGACAGCTGGAAACACCATATATTTT
TRBJ1-2	TRBV7-9	TRBD1	-	CASSFGQGADGYTF	TGTGCCAGCAGTTTCGGACAGGGGGCAGATGGCTACACCTTC
TRBJ2-5	TRBV29-1	TRBD1	-	CSAKVTGAGETQYF	TGCAGCGCAAAGGTGACAGGGGCGGGAGAGACCCAGTACTTC
TRBJ1-4	TRBV5-1	-	-	CASSLGSAATNEKLFF	TGCGCCAGCAGCTTGGGATCAGCGGCAACTAATGAAAAACTGTTTTTT
TRBJ1-1	TRBV6-1	-	few	CASSEAARAVGEAFF	TGTGCCAGCAGTGAAGCTGCCAGGGCTGTGGGTGAAGCTTTCTTT
TRBJ2-1	TRBV27	TRBD1	-	CASSPGQVSYNEQFF	TGTGCCAGCAGTCCGGGACAGGTGTCCTACAATGAGCAGTTCTTC
TRBJ1-2	TRBV6-1	-	few	CASSDDNRLGYTF	TGTGCCAGCAGTGACGACAACCGGCTTGGCTACACCTTC
TRBJ1-5	TRBV7-2	-	once	CASSLVSGNSNQPQHF	TGTGCCAGCAGCTTAGTTTCCGGGAATAGCAATCAGCCCCAGCATTTT
TRBJ2-6	TRBV27	-	-	CASSLNRPSGANVLTF	TGTGCCAGCAGTTTGAACAGACCTTCTGGGGCCAACGTCCTGACTTTC
TRBJ1-1	TRBV19	-	-	CASSTLDRLGAFF	TGTGCCAGTAGTACCCTAGACCGTTTGGGAGCTTTCTTT
TRBJ1-3	TRBV5-4	TRBD1	-	CASSRDSSGNTIYF	TGTGCCAGCAGCCGGGACAGCTCTGGAAACACCATATATTTT
TRBJ1-5	TRBV10-3	TRBD1	few	CAISPTGTGEYSNQPQHF	TGTGCCATCAGCCCTACCGGGACAGGAGAATATAGCAATCAGCCCCAGCATTTT
TRBJ2-1	TRBV20-1	-	-	CSASSEYEQFF	TGCAGTGCTTCCAGCGAATATGAGCAGTTCTTC
TRBJ1-2	TRBV10-3	TRBD1	-	CAISDPATGVNYGYTF	TGTGCCATCAGTGACCCTGCCACAGGGGTTAACTATGGCTACACCTTC
TRBJ2-1	TRBV11-2	-	once	CASSLVRGEQFF	TGTGCCAGCAGCTTAGTTCGAGGGGAGCAGTTCTTC
TRBJ2-1	TRBV9	TRBD2	-	CASSPGTNYNEQFF	TGTGCCAGTTCACCAGGGACTAACTACAATGAGCAGTTCTTC
TRBJ1-2	TRBV5-1	TRBD1	-	CASSLEGQGHGYTF	TGCGCCAGCAGCTTGGAGGGACAGGGCCATGGCTACACCTTC
TRBJ1-1	TRBV28	-	once	CASGNTGQNTEAFF	TGTGCCAGCGGCAATACGGGACAGAACACTGAAGCTTTCTTT
TRBJ2-2	TRBV19	-	-	CASRPTGTGELFF	TGTGCCAGTAGGCCTACAGGGACCGGGGAGCTGTTTTTT
TRBJ2-1	TRBV18	TRBD2	once	CASSPPNSGSTYNEQFF	TGTGCCAGCTCACCACCGAATAGCGGGAGTACCTACAATGAGCAGTTCTTC
TRBJ2-1	TRBV27	TRBD1	-	CASRRGTGSTYNEQFF	TGTGCCAGCAGGCGAGGGACAGGGAGCACCTACAATGAGCAGTTCTTC
TRBJ1-2	TRBV9	-	-	CASSAPGEGPGYTF	TGTGCCAGCAGCGCCCCGGGGGAGGGCCCTGGCTACACCTTC
TRBJ1-2	TRBV30	-	-	CAWSPFGGYTF	TGTGCCTGGAGTCCCTTCGGGGGCTACACCTTC
TRBJ2-1	TRBV6-5	-	-	CASSYPRAYEQFF	TGTGCCAGCAGTTACCCCAGGGCCTATGAGCAGTTCTTC
TRBJ1-5	TRBV24-1	TRBD1	-	CATSDSGTGGLNQPQHF	TGTGCCACCAGTGACTCCGGGACAGGGGGACTAAATCAGCCCCAGCATTTT
TRBJ1-2	TRBV21-1	-	-	CASSTRDSYGYTF	TGTGCCAGCAGCACTAGGGACAGCTATGGCTACACCTTC
TRBJ1-3	TRBV4-1	-	-	CASSQLQGSGNTIYF	TGCGCCAGCAGCCAGCTACAGGGTTCAGGAAACACCATATATTTT
TRBJ1-1	TRBV27	-	-	CASSFEGAEAFF	TGTGCCAGCAGTTTTGAGGGCGCTGAAGCTTTCTTT
TRBJ2-5	TRBV13	TRBD1	-	CASSLWDRSAETQYF	TGTGCCAGCAGCCTATGGGACAGGTCGGCAGAGACCCAGTACTTC
TRBJ2-7	TRBV5-4	TRBD2	-	CASSNPGGLEQYF	TGTGCCAGCAGCAACCCGGGGGGGCTCGAGCAGTACTTC
TRBJ1-2	TRBV18	-	few	CASSFSGDYGYTF	TGTGCCAGCTCATTTTCTGGAGACTATGGCTACACCTTC
TRBJ2-5	TRBV2	-	-	CASSGQEAARAQYF	TGTGCCAGCTCAGGCCAGGAGGCGGCGAGGGCCCAGTACTTC
TRBJ2-5	TRBV18	TRBD2	-	CASSPRRSGIYQETQYF	TGTGCCAGCTCTCCTCGCAGAAGCGGGATATACCAAGAGACCCAGTACTTC
TRBJ1-2	TRBV5-4	-	-	CASSLYLYSEIYGYTF	TGTGCCAGCAGCTTGTATCTGTACTCCGAAATCTATGGCTACACCTTC
TRBJ2-3	TRBV2	-	-	CASSEEGVAVNTDTQYF	TGTGCCAGCAGTGAGGAGGGAGTAGCGGTAAACACAGATACGCAGTATTTT
TRBJ2-3	TRBV5-1	TRBD1	-	CASSSRDRDTDTQYF	TGCGCCAGCAGTTCCCGGGACAGGGACACAGATACGCAGTATTTT
TRBJ2-6	TRBV19	-	-	CASSIAYSGANVLTF	TGTGCCAGTAGTATTGCGTACTCTGGGGCCAACGTCCTGACTTTC
TRBJ1-1	TRBV19	-	-	CASSTRVLFEAFF	TGTGCCAGTAGTACCCGGGTTCTATTTGAAGCTTTCTTT
TRBJ1-4	TRBV2	-	-	CASKRDPTNEKLFF	TGTGCCAGCAAGCGAGACCCGACTAATGAAAAACTGTTTTTT
TRBJ2-1	TRBV11-3	-	-	CASSPWGALSYNEQFF	TGTGCCAGCAGCCCCTGGGGAGCGCTGTCCTACAATGAGCAGTTCTTC
TRBJ2-2	TRBV7-2	-	-	CASSPQSNTGELFF	TGTGCCAGCAGCCCACAGTCGAACACCGGGGAGCTGTTTTTT